This T cell receptor beta chain was observed in a study of identical twins (dated by TCRdb to 2015 to 2016). General notes on the study: The study deep-sequenced TCR alpha and beta repertoires from monozygotic twins, unrelated adults of various ages and cord blood to test whether fetal clonotypes persist. Replicate twin experiments were performed at different times using different library preparation protocols to rule out contamination. Study-wide conclusions, independent of this receptor: A weaker excess of twin sharing was found in beta out-of-frame sequences because the signal-to-noise ratio was lowered by fewer shared sequences. Conclusions relied on cross-sectional statistical analysis, since the same donors could not be followed over many years. Compared with coincidental sharing between unrelated individuals, an excess of low generation-probability sequences was observed among out-of-frame TCR alpha sequences shared between twins. Zero-insertion analyses could be partly confounded by invariant T cells such as MAIT and iNKT, although diverse VJ usage argued against such confounding for most clonotypes. Fewer insertions were carried by abundant cord blood beta clonotypes; a weaker similar trend was observed in young adult naive repertoires, while no such trend was observed in memory repertoires. Recombination models systematically underestimated out-of-frame TCR alpha sharing in monozygotic twins but agreed with sharing between unrelated individuals.

Every donor in the study was a healthy Caucasian. Three unrelated non-twin adults were also sequenced: a male aged 18 to 30, a male aged 50 to 59 and a female aged 50 to 59. Miltenyi CD45RO+ enrichment and human naive T-cell isolation kits were used to isolate memory (CD45RO+) and naive T cells from PBMC. With regard to this clonotype: Its antigen is not yet known. It has no much larger one-base neighbor in the sample; base qualities were not kept.

To prepare the library, 5' RACE was applied. The reads were generated on an Illumina HiSeq 2000. Template switching introduced a universal primer binding site; the final cDNA contained a unique molecular identifier, enabling accurate counting of TCR cDNA molecules. First-strand cDNA for TCR alpha and beta chains was synthesized from specific primers in the conserved constant-segment region. To control for contamination, each cDNA library was double barcoded with a SMART-Mk sample barcode plus Illumina barcodes. TruSeq adapter sequences along with Illumina sample barcodes were introduced in two successive PCR steps. Sequencing of the TCR alpha and beta cDNA libraries was done on the Illumina HiSeq platform using custom primers. Per the original workflow: MiGEC was used to process raw reads and extract unique molecular identifiers, and MiXCR was used to find CDR3 positions. Recombination models were inferred per individual with the repgenHMM and IGoR tools using an EM algorithm. The tcR package in R was used for shared clonotype analysis, with sharing normalized by the product of cloneset sizes. To study raw recombination without the effects of thymic and clonal selection, out-of-frame nonproductive sequences were analyzed. TCRdb reanalyzed the raw reads on its own, using fastp at Q25 for trimming and MiXCR for clone calling, and kept in-frame beta chains. Every CDR3 protein is listed once, alongside the most common genes and DNA of its rows. The V and J calls, along with clone size, are taken from TCRdb and not from the paper's own processing. Recorded for this sample are approximately 690,000 distinct CDR3 sequences; 6% to 6.5% of them occurred a single time. The ten largest make up 1.5% to 2% of the sample.

Taken from cysteine to phenylalanine, the CDR3 has 20 residues. Only the CDR3 portion is preserved as DNA: 60 bases, with reading frame beginning at the first base. CDR1 and CDR2 were assigned from the germline V gene as LGHNT and FRNRAP. From V the trimming removes 3 bases and from J it removes 3 bases, while the gene matches leave 11 bases of the junction unaccounted for. The chain is made from TRBV12-5 and TRBJ2-1, and TRBD2 matches 16 of the central bases. Sequences were obtained from naive T cells sorted from blood. In the paper's terms, the cell subset or site label means: cells isolated with a human naive T-cell isolation kit. This clonotype was sampled from a man aged 18 to 30 in good health. The sequenced DNA is TGTGCTAGTGGTTTTTCACCGGGACTAGCGGGAGGGCCGCACTACAATGAGCAGTTCTTC. This yields the protein CASGFSPGLAGGPHYNEQFF.